This entry lists 29 T cell receptor beta chains sequenced from one sample in a study of blood T cell repertoires in COVID-19. Assay: immunoSEQ multiplex PCR; the TCRdb copy retains only in-frame clones and omits some. The sample contains 650,000 to 800,000 clones, 90% of which appear only once. Sequencing was done on a sample of peripheral blood. The receptor set was obtained from a woman aged 18-30 years with acute or convalescent COVID-19.

CDR3 residues: CASTTPSTPQETQYF. CDR3 in DNA: TGCGCCAGCACCACCCCCTCGACTCCACAAGAGACCCAGTACTTC. This sequence joins TRBV5-1 and TRBJ2-5; D unresolved. CDR1 SGHRS and CDR2 YFSETQ come from the germline V gene. The CDR3 contains 15 residues. The germline V and J ends were trimmed by 6 bases and 2 bases, with 17 bases remaining between them.

The V and J genes are TRBV19 and TRBJ1-3; perhaps TRBD1 as D (5 bases). This CDR3 contains 16 residues. The V end was cut by 5 bases, the J end by 2 bases, with 16 bases between. Germline CDR1 reads LNHDA; CDR2 reads SQIVND (reference sequence). The CDR3: CASSSRQGITGNTIYF. In DNA, the CDR3 is TGTGCCAGTAGTTCCCGGCAGGGAATTACTGGAAACACCATATATTTT.

V and J are TRBV4-3 and TRBJ1-1; 9 nucleotides line up with TRBD1. Germline V gives CDR1 LGHNA, CDR2 YSLEER. V dropped 4 bases and J dropped 2; count of bases not matched to a gene: 8. There are 16 residues in the CDR3. The chain's CDR3 is CASSRMTGGGNTEAFF. In DNA, the CDR3 is TGCGCCAGCAGCCGAATGACAGGGGGAGGTAACACTGAAGCTTTCTTT.

V is TRBV6-1 and J is TRBJ2-3; D not resolved. The CDR3 contains 15 residues. CDR1 and CDR2 from the germline V gene are MNHNS and SASEGT. Trimming left V 2 bases short and J 4 bases short, with 13 bases between. The CDR3 region is CASSEYPGFADTQYF. For the CDR3, the DNA is TGTGCCAGCAGTGAATATCCAGGATTTGCAGATACGCAGTATTTT.

V is TRBV14 and J is TRBJ2-2, with D unclear. This CDR3 is built from 13 residues. Germline loops: CDR1 SGHDN, CDR2 FVKESK. The ends were cut back, 4 bases at V and 6 bases at J, with 9 bases in the middle. CDR3 sequence: CASSPRSSGELFF. The CDR3 DNA reads TGTGCCAGCAGCCCACGGAGTTCCGGGGAGCTGTTTTTT.

In regard to this clone: Other DNA sequences within the sample encode an identical CDR3. This chain connects TRBV27 to TRBJ1-3, with D maybe TRBD1 (6 bases). Germline CDR1 MNHEY, CDR2 SMNVEV (reference sequence). The CDR3 contains 14 residues. Trimming took off 5 bases at V and 4 bases at J, with 12 bases between the two ends. DNA for the CDR3: TGTGCCAGCAGTACGACAGGTACAGGAAACACCATATATTTT. It is translated as CASSTTGTGNTIYF.

V usage is TRBV9 and J usage is TRBJ1-5, with D unresolved. Germline V gene sequence: CDR1 SGDLS, CDR2 YYNGEE. The CDR3 totals 14 residues. V dropped 0 bases and J dropped 4 bases, with 8 bases sitting between them. Here the CDR3 DNA reads TGTGCCAGCAGCGTAGACGACGGGAATCAGCCCCAGCATTTT. This codes for CASSVDDGNQPQHF. The whole variable domain, remainder taken from reference TRBV9 and TRBJ1-5, is DSGVTQTPKHLITATGQRVTLRCSPRSGDLSVYWYQQSLDQGLQFLIQYYNGEERAKGNILERFSAQQFPDLHSELNLSSLELGDSALYFCASSVDDGNQPQHFGDGTRLSIL.

This chain uses TRBV5-5 with TRBJ2-7; TRBD1 is a possible D gene (6 bases). CDR1 and CDR2 from the germline V gene are SGHKS and YYEKEE (reference sequence). There are 15 residues in the CDR3. Trimming shortened V by 4 bases and J by 6 bases, and 20 bases separated the two germline ends. Here the CDR3 DNA reads TGTGCCAGCAGCAACCTCAGGGGATTGCCCAGCGAGCAGTACTTC. This sequence encodes CASSNLRGLPSEQYF.

The chain has TRBV28 and TRBJ2-7; 8 bases map to TRBD1. This CDR3 has 12 residues. Trimming took 7 bases from V and 8 from J; bases not matched to a gene: 7. The germline gives CDR1 MDHEN, CDR2 SYDVKM. The CDR3 protein is CASNRGAYKQYF. The CDR3 DNA is TGTGCCAGCAACAGGGGGGCTTACAAGCAGTACTTC.

This chain joins TRBV3-1 (or the pseudogene TRBV3-2) and TRBJ1-5, with no clear D. Germline assignment: CDR1 LGHDT and CDR2 YNNKEL (reference sequence). Trimming shortened V by 2 bases and J by 6 bases, and 11 bases separated the two germline ends. The CDR3 covers 14 residues. The CDR3 reads CASSQFGVSQPQHF. In DNA, the CDR3 is TGTGCCAGCAGCCAATTCGGGGTATCTCAGCCCCAGCATTTT.

The chain joins TRBV5-4 to TRBJ2-1; TRBD2 matches 16 bases. This CDR3 contains 16 residues. Unmatched junction bases numbered 4, after V lost 3 bases and J lost 7 bases. Germline CDR1 SGHNT, CDR2 YYREEE (reference sequence). CDR3 in amino acids: CASSSGLAGGLNEQFF. For the CDR3, the DNA is TGTGCCAGCAGCTCGGGACTAGCGGGGGGGCTGAATGAGCAGTTCTTC.

The chain combines TRBV6-2 or TRBV6-3 with TRBJ1-1; the D is unclear. The CDR3 consists of 15 residues. Trimming pared 2 bases from V and 2 bases from J, leaving 12 bases between. The germline V gene encodes CDR1 MNHEY and CDR2 SVGEGT. The CDR3 nucleotides are TGTGCCAGCAGTTACGCGGGCTCCGGAAACACTGAAGCTTTCTTT. This gives the protein CASSYAGSGNTEAFF.

The rearrangement uses TRBV5-1 and TRBJ1-2; D might be TRBD1 (5 bases). Germline CDR1 is SGHRS and CDR2 is YFSETQ. V was pared by 3 bases and J by 7 bases, with 16 bases between. The CDR3 covers 14 residues. CDR3 DNA sequence: TGCGCCAGCAGCTCTAGCGGGGCCATCCCTGGCTACACCTTC. Protein sequence: CASSSSGAIPGYTF.

The genes are TRBV6-2 or TRBV6-3 and TRBJ2-7, with TRBD1 matching over 7 bases. Germline V CDR1 and CDR2: MNHEY, SVGEGT. J was trimmed by 7 bases and V by 0 bases; bases with no gene match: 9. The CDR3 consists of 15 residues. CDR3: CASSYSGTVPWEQYF. The CDR3 DNA reads as TGTGCCAGCAGTTACTCCGGGACAGTACCCTGGGAGCAGTACTTC.

J is TRBJ1-1 and V is TRBV5-6; no firm D call. V lost 4 bases and J lost 0, with 13 bases in between. CDR1 and CDR2 from the germline V gene are SGHDT and YYEEEE. The CDR3 totals 15 residues. CDR3 coding DNA: TGTGCCAGCAGCCTCATGACAAGGTTGAACACTGAAGCTTTCTTT. It codes for CASSLMTRLNTEAFF.

This rearrangement joins TRBV19 to TRBJ1-6, with D possibly matching TRBD1 (5 bases). From germline, CDR1 is LNHDA and CDR2 SQIVND (reference sequence). This CDR3 contains 12 residues. Trimming removed 1 base from V and 12 bases from J, with 7 bases in between. CDR3 region: CASSIVGEPLHF. The CDR3 DNA follows: TGTGCCAGTAGTATAGTAGGGGAACCCCTCCACTTT.

This chain joins TRBV4-1 and TRBJ2-7, with 10 bases identical to TRBD1. This CDR3 is 15 amino acids long. V dropped 5 bases and J dropped 5; count of bases not matched to a gene: 9. Germline lookup yields CDR1 MGHRA and CDR2 YSYEKL. The CDR3 protein is CASSSPGTGEHEQYF. As DNA, the CDR3 is TGCGCCAGCAGCTCCCCCGGGACAGGGGAACACGAGCAGTACTTC.

This clone was recorded only once. The chain links TRBV19 to TRBJ1-5, with 8 bases fitting TRBD1. CDR1 and CDR2 from the germline V gene are LNHDA and SQIVND (reference sequence). The V segment lost 1 base and the J segment 6 bases; nucleotides outside the gene matches: 8. The CDR3 sequence is 16 residues long. CDR3 in DNA: TGTGCCAGTAGTATAGGGGCAGGGGGCTATGTTCAGCCCCAGCATTTT. It yields the protein CASSIGAGGYVQPQHF.

The chain carries TRBV13 and TRBJ2-7, with D possibly TRBD1 on 5 matching bases. Trimming removed 7 bases from V and 0 bases from J, with 13 bases in between. Looked up from germline, CDR1 is PRHDT and CDR2 is FYEKMQ (reference sequence). The CDR3 length is 14 residues. Here the CDR3 DNA reads TGTGCCAGCACCATCCTGACAGACTCCTACGAGCAGTACTTC. Translating it yields CASTILTDSYEQYF.

The V gene is TRBV11-1, the J gene TRBJ2-2, with D unclear. V lost 1 base and J lost 4, with 10 bases in between. From germline, CDR1 is SGHAT and CDR2 FQDESV (reference sequence). The CDR3 is made up of 15 amino acids. This CDR3 is CASSLGSGTTGELFF. The CDR3 nucleotides are TGTGCCAGCAGCTTAGGCTCAGGAACCACCGGGGAGCTGTTTTTT.

This chain links TRBV5-8 with TRBJ2-7; D may be TRBD2 (6 bases). Germline CDR1 and CDR2: SGHTS and YDEGEE. The CDR3 has 15 amino acids. V shed 3 bases and J shed 3 bases, with 16 bases lying between them. The CDR3 nucleotides are TGTGCCAGCAGCTCTCGGGGAGGCGAATACTACGAGCAGTACTTC. This sequence encodes CASSSRGGEYYEQYF.

The rearrangement uses TRBV5-5 and TRBJ2-7, with D possibly matching TRBD1 (6 bases). The CDR3 consists of 13 residues. Looked up from germline, CDR1 is SGHKS and CDR2 is YYEKEE (reference sequence). V shed 4 bases and J shed 4 bases, with 12 bases lying between them. The CDR3 DNA is TGTGCCAGCAGCGCGCGACAGGAATACGAGCAGTACTTC. This codes for CASSARQEYEQYF.

This chain links TRBV5-6 with TRBJ2-3, with D unclear. The CDR3 is 15 amino acids. The V and J ends lost 0 bases and 0 bases respectively, with 8 bases between them. The germline V gene has CDR1 SGHDT and CDR2 YYEEEE. CDR3 in DNA: TGTGCCAGCAGCTTGGGCATGAGAAGCACAGATACGCAGTATTTT. This sequence encodes CASSLGMRSTDTQYF.

This clone came up once. V and J are TRBV25-1 and TRBJ2-1; a weak D match, TRBD2 (7 bases). Germline V gene sequence: CDR1 MGHDK, CDR2 SYGVNS. Trimming stripped 3 bases from V and 9 bases from J, with 15 bases between. CDR3 length equals 14 residues. The DNA for the CDR3 is TGTGCCAGCAGTGAGGGGGGGGGCGGCGTTGAGCAGTTCTTC. Translating gives CASSEGGGGVEQFF.

The rearrangement links TRBV7-2 to TRBJ2-7, with a possible D match to TRBD2 (6 bases). CDR3 length: 15 amino acids. V was shortened by 3 bases and J by 5 bases, with 17 bases between the two germline ends. CDR1 and CDR2 from the germline V gene are SGHTA and FQGNSA. CDR3 nucleotides: TGTGCCAGCAGCTTGGGCGGGAATTCTGTCGACGAGCAGTACTTC. Translation: CASSLGGNSVDEQYF.

This chain uses TRBV10-3 with TRBJ2-3, with TRBD1 identical over 9 bases. This CDR3 spans 14 amino acids. V shed 2 bases, J shed 4 bases, and the junction held 1 base outside the gene matches. The germline V gene encodes CDR1 ENHRY and CDR2 SYGVKD. The CDR3 DNA is TGTGCCATCAGTGAGGGACAGGGGCCAGATACGCAGTATTTT. This codes for CAISEGQGPDTQYF.

This chain uses TRBV27 with TRBJ2-7; D is perhaps TRBD1 (6 bases). Germline CDR1 MNHEY, CDR2 SMNVEV (reference sequence). With 5 bases removed from V and 6 bases from J, the gap between germline ends came to 14 bases. This CDR3 contains 13 residues. The CDR3 reads CASSPLQGTEQYF. The CDR3, as DNA: TGTGCCAGCAGTCCATTACAGGGAACCGAGCAGTACTTC.

CDR3: CASSQDPQGSGNTIYF. The CDR3 DNA is TGCGCCAGCAGCCAAGACCCACAGGGCTCTGGAAACACCATATATTTT. This chain connects TRBV4-3 to TRBJ1-3; tentatively, D is TRBD1 (6 bases). This CDR3 is built from 16 residues. V lost 0 bases to trimming and J lost 0 bases, with 9 bases between them. CDR1 is LGHNA, CDR2 YSLEER, per germline.

The chain has TRBV6-2 or TRBV6-3 and TRBJ1-2; the match to TRBD1 covers 9 bases. Germline CDR1 and CDR2: MNHEY and SVGEGT. The length of the CDR3 is 14 residues. The V segment lost 7 bases and the J segment 7 bases; nucleotides outside the gene matches: 10. CDR3 sequence (DNA): TGTGCCAGCAACCCTCACAGGGGGCGGCTTGGCTACACCTTC. Translating it yields CASNPHRGRLGYTF.